Listed below are T cell receptor beta chains from one sample, sequenced in a study of cytomegalovirus exposure and HLA in healthy donors. The protocol was immunoSEQ multiplex PCR, while the TCRdb copy is restricted to in-frame clones and leaves out a portion. Of over 250,000 clones in the sample, roughly 70% were seen once. Input material: PBMCs. The receptors stem from a female donor in good health and CMV-seronegative. The conserved cysteine and the conserved F or W are not part of the CDR3 here. Fields, in order: clone size, J gene, CDR3 length, V gene, CDR3 protein. Clone size is given for some rows only: seen once, a few or many times, or a class if the clone is expanded.

>NA|TRBJ2-2|14|TRBV2
ASRAGTGGRGGELF
>few|TRBJ1-5|16|TRBV5-8
ASNLEEGQGDMRQPQH
>NA|TRBJ2-1|9|TRBV12-5
ASGTDNEQF
>few|TRBJ1-5|10|TRBV7-9
ASSPGYQPQH
>NA|TRBJ1-2|14|TRBV7-9
ASSVKGDVGNYGYT
>NA|TRBJ2-7|13|TRBV28
ASSAGTSGSSEQY
>once|TRBJ2-7|13|TRBV7-2
ASSPKGQGAYEQY
>NA|TRBJ2-5|12|TRBV7-7
ASSLTSGTETQY
>NA|TRBJ2-2|15|TRBV15
ATDGKREGQNTGELF
>NA|TRBJ2-2|14|TRBV5-1
ASSLGQGLSPGELF
>NA|TRBJ1-2|11|TRBV9
ASSSGTGGSYT
>NA|TRBJ1-5|10|TRBV18
ASSTSGQPQH
>NA|TRBJ2-7|12|TRBV2
ASRPRRDSYEQY
>NA|TRBJ2-7|15|TRBV4-1
ASSQVQPGQGAYEQY
>NA|TRBJ1-1|10|TRBV7-9
SSSLADTEAF
>NA|TRBJ2-7|14|TRBV6-6
ASSYFQTGGSYEQY
>NA|TRBJ2-7|12|TRBV5-1
ASRTGTGSYEQY
>few|TRBJ2-7|13|TRBV18
ASSSGQTISYEQY
>NA|TRBJ1-2|10|TRBV27
ASSLGQGGYT
>few|TRBJ2-3|15|TRBV7-8
ASSLTSTETSTDTQY
>NA|TRBJ1-1|11|TRBV27
ASTDRMNTEAF
>NA|TRBJ2-6|15|TRBV7-9
ASSSQPHGAGANVLT
>NA|TRBJ1-3|14|TRBV9
ASSAVGQGSGNTIY
>few|TRBJ1-1|10|TRBV7-9
SSEKQGPEAF
>NA|TRBJ2-1|13|TRBV7-9
ASSLVGGTDNEQF
>NA|TRBJ2-7|12|TRBV30
AWSRTGGGDEQY
>NA|TRBJ2-1|14|TRBV9
ASSPRLALFSGEQF
>NA|TRBJ2-1|15|TRBV19
ASSISWESSSYNEQF
>NA|TRBJ2-2|11|TRBV7-9
ASRPQGTGELF
>NA|TRBJ2-7|12|TRBV2
ASRTGTGIHEQY
>NA|TRBJ2-7|13|TRBV7-9
ASSFTGRRTYEQY
>NA|TRBJ1-2|13|TRBV10-3
AISERWDSLYGYT
>NA|TRBJ2-7|13|TRBV5-1
ASSLAGTVSYEQY
>once|TRBJ2-5|13|TRBV5-6
ASSKSRTGVETQY
>NA|TRBJ2-5|13|TRBV5-1
ASSLGTSGQETQY
>NA|TRBJ1-3|14|TRBV12-2
ASRAPGQAPGNTIY
>NA|TRBJ2-4|17|TRBV4-1
ASSQALAQLGVAKNIQY
>NA|TRBJ2-1|14|TRBV7-9
ASSPKAGGPSNEQF
>NA|TRBJ2-3|15|TRBV19
ASSIDLGTRRTDTQY
>NA|TRBJ2-5|14|TRBV9
ASSVGNGRAGETQY
>few|TRBJ2-7|11|TRBV7-2
ASSVDRAYEQY